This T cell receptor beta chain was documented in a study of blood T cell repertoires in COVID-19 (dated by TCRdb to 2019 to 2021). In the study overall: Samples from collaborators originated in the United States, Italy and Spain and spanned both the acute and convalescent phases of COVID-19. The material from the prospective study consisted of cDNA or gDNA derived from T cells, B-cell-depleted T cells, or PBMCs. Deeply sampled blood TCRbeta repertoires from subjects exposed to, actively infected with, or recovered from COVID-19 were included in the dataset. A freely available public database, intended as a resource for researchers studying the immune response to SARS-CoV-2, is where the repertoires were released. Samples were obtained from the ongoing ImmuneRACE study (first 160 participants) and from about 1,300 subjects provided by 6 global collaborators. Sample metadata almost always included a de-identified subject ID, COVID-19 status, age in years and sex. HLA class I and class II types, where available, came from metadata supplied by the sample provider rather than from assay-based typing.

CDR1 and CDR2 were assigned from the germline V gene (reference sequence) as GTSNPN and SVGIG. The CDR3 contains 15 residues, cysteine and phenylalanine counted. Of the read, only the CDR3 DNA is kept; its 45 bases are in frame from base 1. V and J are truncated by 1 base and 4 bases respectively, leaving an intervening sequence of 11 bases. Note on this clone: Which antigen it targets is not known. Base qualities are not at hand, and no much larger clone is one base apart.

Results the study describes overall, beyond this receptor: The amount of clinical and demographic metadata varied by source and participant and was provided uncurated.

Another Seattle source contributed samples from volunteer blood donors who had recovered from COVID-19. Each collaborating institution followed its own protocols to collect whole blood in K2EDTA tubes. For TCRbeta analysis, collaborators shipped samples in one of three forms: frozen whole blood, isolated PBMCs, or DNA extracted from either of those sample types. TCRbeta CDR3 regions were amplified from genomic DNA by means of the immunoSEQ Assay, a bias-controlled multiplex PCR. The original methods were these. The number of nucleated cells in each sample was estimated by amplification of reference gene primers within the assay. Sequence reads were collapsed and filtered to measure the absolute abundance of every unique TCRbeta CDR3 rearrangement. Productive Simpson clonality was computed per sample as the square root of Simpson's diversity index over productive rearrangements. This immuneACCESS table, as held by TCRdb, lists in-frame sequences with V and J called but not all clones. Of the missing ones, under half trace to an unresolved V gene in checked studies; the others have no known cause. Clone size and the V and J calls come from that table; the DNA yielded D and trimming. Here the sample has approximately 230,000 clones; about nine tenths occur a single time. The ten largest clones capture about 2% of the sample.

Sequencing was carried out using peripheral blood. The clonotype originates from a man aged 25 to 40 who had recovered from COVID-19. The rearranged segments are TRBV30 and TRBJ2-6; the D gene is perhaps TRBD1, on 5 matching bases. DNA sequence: TGTGCCTGGAGTGGTCCAGGGTCCGGGGCCAACGTCCTGACTTTC. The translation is CAWSGPGSGANVLTF. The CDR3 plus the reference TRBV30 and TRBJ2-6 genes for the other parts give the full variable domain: SQTIHQWPATLVQPVGSPLSLECTVEGTSNPNLYWYRQAAGRGLQLLFYSVGIGQISSEVPQNLSASRPQDRQFILSSKKLLLSDSGFYLCAWSGPGSGANVLTFGAGSRLTVL.